A selection of T cell receptor beta chains follows, all from one sample in a study of T-cell memory formation after mild COVID-19. Each CDR3 protein gets one entry after TCRdb re-called the 5' RACE reads with MiXCR. Of about 200,000 distinct CDR3 sequences in the sample, 9.5% are singletons; the top ten hold roughly 4%. What was sequenced was PBMCs or a T cell subset sorted from them (not recorded which). These receptors were obtained from a man younger than 35 who had mild COVID-19 (a few samples of this study predate the infection). Cell type and time point are not known. CDR3s include the opening cysteine and the closing phenylalanine or tryptophan. The D gene is left open where the match is weak. Part of the rows lack a size; the others show once, few, many or a class for expanded clones.

cdr3_nt: TGCGCCAGCAGCCAAGATCCTCCGATGGACACCGGGGAGCTGTTTTTT
cdr3_aa: CASSQDPPMDTGELFF
j_call: TRBJ2-2
d_call: -
clone_size: few
v_call: TRBV4-3

cdr3_nt: TGCGCCAGCAGCCAAGGAGTAGCGGGGGGCGGAGAGACCCAGTACTTC
cdr3_aa: CASSQGVAGGGETQYF
j_call: TRBJ2-5
d_call: TRBD2
clone_size: many
v_call: TRBV4-3

cdr3_nt: TGTGCCAGCAGCAAACAAGGACAGCTTGAAGCTTTCTTT
cdr3_aa: CASSKQGQLEAFF
j_call: TRBJ1-1
d_call: -
clone_size: few
v_call: TRBV5-4

cdr3_nt: TGCAGTGCTAGTCCCGGGACTAGCGGGGGGCCAAACAATGAGCAGTTCTTC
cdr3_aa: CSASPGTSGGPNNEQFF
j_call: TRBJ2-1
d_call: TRBD2
clone_size: few
v_call: TRBV20-1

cdr3_nt: TGTGCCAGCAGCTCAGGAGGAAGCACTGAAGCTTTCTTT
cdr3_aa: CASSSGGSTEAFF
j_call: TRBJ1-1
d_call: -
clone_size: -
v_call: TRBV7-9

cdr3_nt: TGTGCCAGCAGCCAATTCTCGGGAACTGGAAACACCATATATTTT
cdr3_aa: CASSQFSGTGNTIYF
j_call: TRBJ1-3
d_call: -
clone_size: few
v_call: TRBV3-1

cdr3_nt: TGTGCCAGCAGTAACCCTGGGGCCAACGTCCTGACTTTC
cdr3_aa: CASSNPGANVLTF
j_call: TRBJ2-6
d_call: -
clone_size: -
v_call: TRBV6-2/TRBV6-3

cdr3_nt: TGCGCCAGCAGCCGTGGCCCCTGGGGGAGTGGAGAGACCCAGTACTTC
cdr3_aa: CASSRGPWGSGETQYF
j_call: TRBJ2-5
d_call: -
clone_size: few
v_call: TRBV4-3

cdr3_nt: TGTGCCAGCAGCCCCCGGGGTGGTCAGCCCCAGCATTTT
cdr3_aa: CASSPRGGQPQHF
j_call: TRBJ1-5
d_call: -
clone_size: many
v_call: TRBV6-6

cdr3_nt: TGCAGTGCTTCGAAGAACAGGGTTGGGACTGAAGCTTTCTTT
cdr3_aa: CSASKNRVGTEAFF
j_call: TRBJ1-1
d_call: -
clone_size: -
v_call: TRBV20-1

cdr3_nt: TGTGCCAGCAGCATACAGGTCCAAGAGACCCAGTACTTC
cdr3_aa: CASSIQVQETQYF
j_call: TRBJ2-5
d_call: -
clone_size: -
v_call: TRBV11-2

cdr3_nt: TGTGCCAGCAGTTACTATCCGGGACGGAGTAATTCACCCCTCCACTTT
cdr3_aa: CASSYYPGRSNSPLHF
j_call: TRBJ1-6
d_call: -
clone_size: few
v_call: TRBV6-2/TRBV6-3

cdr3_nt: TGTGCCAGCGCCCGGGACAGGTCTGCAACTAATGAAAAACTGTTTTTT
cdr3_aa: CASARDRSATNEKLFF
j_call: TRBJ1-4
d_call: TRBD1
clone_size: -
v_call: TRBV12-3/TRBV12-4

cdr3_nt: TGTGCCAGCAGCTTAGCGTTCCGGGGCGAGGATGGCTACACCTTC
cdr3_aa: CASSLAFRGEDGYTF
j_call: TRBJ1-2
d_call: -
clone_size: many
v_call: TRBV7-2

cdr3_nt: TGTGCCAGCAGTTACGCCTTCGGAGAGACAGCAACTAATGAAAAACTGTTTTTT
cdr3_aa: CASSYAFGETATNEKLFF
j_call: TRBJ1-4
d_call: -
clone_size: few
v_call: TRBV6-2/TRBV6-3

cdr3_nt: TGCGCCAGCAGCCAGGGTGGGACCGGACGGGCTGGTGAGACCCAGTACTTC
cdr3_aa: CASSQGGTGRAGETQYF
j_call: TRBJ2-5
d_call: -
clone_size: -
v_call: TRBV4-1

cdr3_nt: TGCGCCAGCAGCTTGTTCGTCGAGACCCAGTACTTC
cdr3_aa: CASSLFVETQYF
j_call: TRBJ2-5
d_call: -
clone_size: few
v_call: TRBV5-1

cdr3_nt: TGTGCCAGTAGACCGACAGGAACCTACGAGCAGTACTTC
cdr3_aa: CASRPTGTYEQYF
j_call: TRBJ2-7
d_call: -
clone_size: -
v_call: TRBV18

cdr3_nt: TGCGCCAGCAGCAGGGGAGCGCTAGCGGGGGGAAGGGAGCAGTTCTTC
cdr3_aa: CASSRGALAGGREQFF
j_call: TRBJ2-1
d_call: TRBD2
clone_size: -
v_call: TRBV5-1

cdr3_nt: TGCGCCAGCAGCTTGGGAGGGGCACCGAACACTGAAGCTTTCTTT
cdr3_aa: CASSLGGAPNTEAFF
j_call: TRBJ1-1
d_call: -
clone_size: many
v_call: TRBV5-1

cdr3_nt: TGTGCCAGCACCCGGGACCGGGACTACAATGAGCAGTTCTTC
cdr3_aa: CASTRDRDYNEQFF
j_call: TRBJ2-1
d_call: -
clone_size: few
v_call: TRBV2

cdr3_nt: TGTGCCAGCAGCTTTGGGATATCCTACGAGCAGTACTTC
cdr3_aa: CASSFGISYEQYF
j_call: TRBJ2-7
d_call: -
clone_size: few
v_call: TRBV11-2

cdr3_nt: TGCGCCAGCAGCAGGACAGTCATGAACACTGAAGCTTTCTTT
cdr3_aa: CASSRTVMNTEAFF
j_call: TRBJ1-1
d_call: -
clone_size: -
v_call: TRBV5-1

cdr3_nt: TGTGCCAGCAGCTATGCGGGCTCGAAAACGCAGTATTTT
cdr3_aa: CASSYAGSKTQYF
j_call: TRBJ2-3
d_call: -
clone_size: -
v_call: TRBV7-2

cdr3_nt: TGCGCCAGCAGCTTGGCAGGGGGCGTGTTTGAAGCTTTCTTT
cdr3_aa: CASSLAGGVFEAFF
j_call: TRBJ1-1
d_call: TRBD1
clone_size: -
v_call: TRBV5-1

cdr3_nt: TGTGCCAGCAGTTTATTCGGACTAGCGGGGGGAAAGGATACGCAGTATTTT
cdr3_aa: CASSLFGLAGGKDTQYF
j_call: TRBJ2-3
d_call: TRBD2
clone_size: -
v_call: TRBV12-3/TRBV12-4

cdr3_nt: TGTGCCAGCACGGTACTAGGCAATGAGCAGTTCTTC
cdr3_aa: CASTVLGNEQFF
j_call: TRBJ2-1
d_call: -
clone_size: -
v_call: TRBV2

cdr3_nt: TGTGCCAGCAGTTATGACCCAGGTCTGAACTATGGCTACACCTTC
cdr3_aa: CASSYDPGLNYGYTF
j_call: TRBJ1-2
d_call: -
clone_size: -
v_call: TRBV6-5

cdr3_nt: TGTGCCAGCAGTTCCCAGGGGATAGGTCAGGGCTACACCTTC
cdr3_aa: CASSSQGIGQGYTF
j_call: TRBJ1-2
d_call: -
clone_size: many
v_call: TRBV27

cdr3_nt: TGCGCCAGCAGCTTGGCCACGGGGGGCAGGGAGACCCAGTACTTC
cdr3_aa: CASSLATGGRETQYF
j_call: TRBJ2-5
d_call: -
clone_size: -
v_call: TRBV5-1

cdr3_nt: TGTGCCAGCAGGGCGGGACAGGGGTTGTACGAGCAGTACTTC
cdr3_aa: CASRAGQGLYEQYF
j_call: TRBJ2-7
d_call: TRBD1
clone_size: -
v_call: TRBV6-1

cdr3_nt: TGTGCCAGCAGCTTGGCGGCTCTAGGGGGCAATCAGCCCCAGCATTTT
cdr3_aa: CASSLAALGGNQPQHF
j_call: TRBJ1-5
d_call: -
clone_size: -
v_call: TRBV5-6

cdr3_nt: TGTGCCAGCAGCTTGGGGGAAACCCTCTACTATGGCTACACCTTC
cdr3_aa: CASSLGETLYYGYTF
j_call: TRBJ1-2
d_call: -
clone_size: many
v_call: TRBV5-5

cdr3_nt: TGTGCCAGCAGCCGAGCCGGGACTAACCCCTCAAGAAGTGGCGGGGAGCTGTTTTTT
cdr3_aa: CASSRAGTNPSRSGGELFF
j_call: TRBJ2-2
d_call: TRBD2
clone_size: -
v_call: TRBV7-3

cdr3_nt: TGTGCCAGCAGCCTTGGACAGGGAAACGCCGAGCAGTACTTC
cdr3_aa: CASSLGQGNAEQYF
j_call: TRBJ2-7
d_call: TRBD1
clone_size: -
v_call: TRBV12-3/TRBV12-4

cdr3_nt: TGTGCCAGCTCACCAGGGAAGGAGATCTATGGCTACACCTTC
cdr3_aa: CASSPGKEIYGYTF
j_call: TRBJ1-2
d_call: -
clone_size: few
v_call: TRBV18

cdr3_nt: TGTGCCAGCAGTTACGAGACTGTCTATGGCTACACCTTC
cdr3_aa: CASSYETVYGYTF
j_call: TRBJ1-2
d_call: -
clone_size: -
v_call: TRBV6-6

cdr3_nt: TGCGCCAGCAGGCTTAATCCGGGACAGGGGAACGAGCAGTACTTC
cdr3_aa: CASRLNPGQGNEQYF
j_call: TRBJ2-7
d_call: TRBD1
clone_size: few
v_call: TRBV4-1

cdr3_nt: TGTGCCACGAGGGACAGGCCGAACACTGAAGCTTTCTTT
cdr3_aa: CATRDRPNTEAFF
j_call: TRBJ1-1
d_call: TRBD1
clone_size: -
v_call: TRBV27

cdr3_nt: TGTGCCAGTAGTTCCGGCAGGCCCTACGAGCAGTACTTC
cdr3_aa: CASSSGRPYEQYF
j_call: TRBJ2-7
d_call: -
clone_size: -
v_call: TRBV19

cdr3_nt: TGTGCCAGCAGCTCAGGGGTTGGGGAAAAACTGTTTTTT
cdr3_aa: CASSSGVGEKLFF
j_call: TRBJ1-4
d_call: -
clone_size: few
v_call: TRBV7-2

cdr3_nt: TGTGCCAGCAGTGAGGGGGCGGGGGAAGCTTTCTTT
cdr3_aa: CASSEGAGEAFF
j_call: TRBJ1-1
d_call: -
clone_size: few
v_call: TRBV2